This TCR beta chain was identified in a study of CXCR3-negative and CXCR3-positive naive CD8 T cells. About the study: A total of about 140 million TRB reads was generated, with about 1.5 +/- 0.3 million per library. Study-level results: Sequencing showed both naive subsets with comparably high diversity, and memory CD8+ cells much lower.

Preparation of TRB cDNA libraries relied on 5' RACE carrying UMI labels. TCRdb reprocessed the 5' RACE reads, with one entry per CDR3 protein and no DNA. The sample table sets out over 100,000 distinct CDR3 sequences. This CDR3 is built from 14 residues. Per germline, CDR1 SGHRS and CDR2 YFSETQ. In the case of this clonotype: As yet, its antigen is unknown.

The genes are TRBV5-1 and TRBJ2-7; the TCRdb D gene call, TRBD2, has no DNA to confirm it. The sequenced sample consisted of naive CXCR3- CD8+ T cells from blood. Subset in this sample: CD45RO-CCR7+CD27+CD95- naive CD8+ T cells lacking CXCR3 (TNR3-). The sequence derives from a human donor in good health. Some clones in this sample may be carry-over from other donors' samples. CDR3 amino acids: CASRMTSGGYEQYF.